The sample holds a few counts of the clone carrying this T cell receptor (beta chain). This specimen comes from a study of blood T cell repertoires in COVID-19. Looking at the study overall: Some COVID-19 samples were acute and others convalescent; all came from the United States, Italy and Spain. Nucleic acid was either cDNA or gDNA, and it came from T cells, B-cell-depleted T cells, or PBMCs.

The CDR3 totals 14 residues. V gave up 2 bases and J gave up 0 bases, with 5 bases separating them. Germline V gives CDR1 SNHLY, CDR2 FYNNEI. Original handling: Quantification of nucleated cells was approximated via reference gene primer amplification. Libraries were prepared by immunoSEQ multiplex PCR; TCRdb keeps only in-frame clonotypes and omits some of them. V and J calls and clone size are given by that table; D and trimming were obtained from the DNA. The table shows roughly 140,000 clones, with roughly 88% occurring only once. V is TRBV2 and J is TRBJ1-3; D is undetermined. The sequenced sample consisted of peripheral blood. The clonotype originates from a man in his fifties or sixties with active or convalescent COVID-19. The CDR3 coding sequence is TGTGCCAGCAGTGAACCGCGCTCTGGAAACACCATATATTTT. It translates to CASSEPRSGNTIYF.